This TCR beta chain appears in the sequencing data of a study of T cells expressing NK-cell markers. Study details: It was sorted CD3+CD56-NKG2C+, CD3+CD56+NKG2C- and CD3+CD56+NKG2C+ T cells that provided the TCR beta repertoires. One of the eight sequenced donors was seronegative, whereas the other seven were HCMV-seropositive. Study outcomes and limitations: Dominant NKG2C+ clonotypes in five or six donors made up roughly 1.0-7.0% of CD8+ T cells.

Germline loops: CDR1 MGHRA, CDR2 YSYEKL. The CDR3 has 15 amino acids. As concerns this clonotype: The antigen is unknown.

TCRdb re-called the 5' RACE reads and gives one entry per CDR3 protein, without DNA. The specimen's table records roughly 350,000 distinct CDR3 sequences. This receptor was obtained from a man aged 18-75 years in good health. The J gene is TRBJ2-1, the V gene TRBV4-1; the TCRdb call, TRBD2, lacks DNA for checking. Input material: blood T cells: a sorted CD56 or NKG2C T cell subset, CD4+ or CD8+ T cells, or bulk PBMC T cells (not recorded which). CDR3 sequence: CASSQSWTSVDEQFF.